This T cell receptor beta chain was identified in a study of Graves' ophthalmopathy and Graves' hyperthyroidism. Study context: Hyperthyroidism was considered stable when no ophthalmopathy appeared within 18 months of follow-up.

This clonotype was counted a few times. Its specificity is not known. Amplification from RNA transcripts yielded the TCR beta CDR3 regions. First-round RT-PCR relied on HTBI primers, and a second-round multiplex PCR came next. Each CDR3 protein is one row after TCRdb ran MiXCR on the multiplex PCR reads. This sample carries a few hundred thousand distinct CDR3 sequences, approximately 35% of them seen once, and the ten largest clones take around 4%. The study's findings and limits: In blood appeared most of the expanded thyroid clonotypes whose frequency exceeded 0.001.

Lactation, pregnancy, uncontrolled infections and other autoimmune diseases were all grounds for excluding patients. What was sequenced was peripheral blood or thyroid tissue (not recorded which). The receptor comes from an adult man with Graves' hyperthyroidism.

DNA for the CDR3: TGTGCCAGCAGGGGACAGGGGGCCTTTAGCAATCAGCCCCAGCATTTT. It encodes CASRGQGAFSNQPQHF. V gene TRBV12-3 or TRBV12-4 combines with J gene TRBJ1-5; TRBD1 aligns across 12 bases. This CDR3 is 16 amino acids long. Trimming cost V 6 bases and J 0 bases; bases outside gene matches: 3.